These T cell receptor beta chains were read from a single sample in a study of T cells expressing NK-cell markers. TCRdb reanalyzed the 5' RACE reads, giving one entry per CDR3 protein sequence and no DNA. Seen in this sample are some 410,000 distinct CDR3 sequences; the ten most common clones hold more than 7%. Sequenced sample: blood T cells: a sorted CD56 or NKG2C T cell subset, CD4+ or CD8+ T cells, or bulk PBMC T cells (not recorded which). These receptors came from a woman aged 18-70 years in good health. Each CDR3 is given with its conserved first and last residue.

j_gene,len,v_gene,CDR3aa
TRBJ2-1,13,TRBV29-1,CSVGQVVLNEQFF
TRBJ2-1,11,TRBV5-1,CASSMNEEQFF
TRBJ2-1,16,TRBV4-3,CASSQEVLTGSNEQFF
TRBJ2-7,13,TRBV27,CASSLGGWGEQYF
TRBJ1-2,14,TRBV12-3/TRBV12-4,CASSLGERGGGYTF
TRBJ1-2,14,TRBV3-1,CASSLNTGLYGYTF
TRBJ1-4,14,TRBV10-3,CAISPGTGDEKLFF
TRBJ1-5,12,TRBV20-1,CSVRQVNQPQHF
TRBJ1-4,14,TRBV27,CASSSDRVYEKLFF
TRBJ2-1,14,TRBV19,CASSIGGGRDERFF
TRBJ2-1,15,TRBV15,CATSRDRTSGRVKFF
TRBJ2-2,16,TRBV12-3/TRBV12-4,CASRLTTGMNTGELFF
TRBJ2-2,11,TRBV20-1,CSAPRAGELFF
TRBJ2-1,15,TRBV7-9,CASSSSGGFFNEQFF
TRBJ1-2,14,TRBV27,CASSPLTGGNGYTF
TRBJ1-3,13,TRBV20-1,CSAPTGSGNTIYF